This T cell receptor (beta chain) derives from a study of control samples from healthy donors and cancer patients. Some clones are missing from TCRdb's copy, which holds only in-frame ones; the method was immunoSEQ multiplex PCR. The sample lists more than 100,000 clones; approximately 90% were seen once. V was cut by 3 bases and J by 0 bases, with 14 bases left in between. This CDR3 has 15 amino acids. The germline gives CDR1 GTSNPN, CDR2 SVGIG (reference sequence). V gene TRBV30 combines with J gene TRBJ1-1, with a weak D call TRBD1 (5 bases). The clonotype comes from a man between 18 and 29 years old in good health. The sample comprised blood. CDR3 amino acids: CAWRLKRGMNTEAFF. CDR3 bases: TGTGCCTGGAGGTTGAAGAGGGGCATGAACACTGAAGCTTTCTTT.